What follows describes a single TCR beta chain. This clone was seen more than once but under ten times. Its target antigen remains unknown. Per-base quality was not reported, and no clone a single base away is much larger than it. TCRbeta CDR3 regions were amplified from genomic DNA by means of the immunoSEQ Assay, a bias-controlled multiplex PCR. On the authors' methods: The number of nucleated cells in each sample was estimated by amplification of reference gene primers within the assay. To quantify the absolute abundance of each unique TCRbeta CDR3 rearrangement, sequence reads were collapsed and filtered. Productive Simpson clonality was computed per sample as the square root of Simpson's diversity index over productive rearrangements. Not all clones reach the TCRdb copy of this immuneACCESS table, which keeps in-frame sequences only. Checked studies attribute under half of the gap to unresolved V genes and leave the rest unexplained. The DNA was the basis for D and trimming; V, J and clone size are from that table. The table for this sample lists over 600,000 clones; over 80% of them were counted only once. Under 0.3% of the sample goes to the ten largest clones.

Whole blood was collected in K2EDTA tubes by collaborating institutions according to the institutions' own protocols. For TCRbeta analysis, collaborators shipped samples in one of three forms: frozen whole blood, isolated PBMCs, or DNA extracted from either of those sample types. This sample was taken from a study of blood T cell repertoires in COVID-19 (dated by TCRdb to the early 2020s). In the study overall: Samples from collaborators originated in the United States, Italy and Spain and spanned both the acute and convalescent phases of COVID-19. The material from the prospective study consisted of cDNA or gDNA derived from T cells, B-cell-depleted T cells, or PBMCs. Deeply sampled blood TCRbeta repertoires from subjects exposed to, actively infected with, or recovered from COVID-19 were included in the dataset. The repertoires were made available in a free public database intended to serve as a resource for research on the immune response to SARS-CoV-2. The samples were drawn from two sources: the first 160 participants of the ongoing ImmuneRACE study, and 1,000 to 1,500 subjects contributed by 6 global collaborators. The sample metadata nearly always contained a de-identified subject ID, COVID-19 status, age in years and sex. HLA class I and class II types, where available, came from metadata supplied by the sample provider rather than from assay-based typing.

Reading from cysteine to phenylalanine, the CDR3 counts 13 amino acids. Here the CDR3 DNA is all that survives: 39 bases in frame from base 1. Germline trimming amounts to 5 bases on V and 9 bases on J, with 4 as the count of junction bases outside the gene matches. The germline V gene supplies CDR1 SGHVS and CDR2 FQNEAQ. General study outcomes and caveats: How much clinical and demographic metadata was included differed by source and by participant, and the metadata was provided uncurated.

Recombination linked TRBV7-8 to TRBJ2-1; 10 middle bases align to TRBD2. The TCR was taken from a woman aged 18-29 years with acute or convalescent COVID-19. Sequenced input: peripheral blood. The CDR3 protein is CASSLRLAGEQFF. The DNA sequence is as follows: TGTGCCAGCAGCCTCCGACTAGCGGGTGAGCAGTTCTTC.